This T cell receptor (beta chain) was retrieved from a study of T cell changes during pregnancy in multiple sclerosis. Germline trimming cut 6 bases from V and 2 bases from J; bases unmatched to any gene: 9. The CDR3 has 16 amino acids. The germline V gene encodes CDR1 LGHNA and CDR2 YNFKEQ. Clones were read by immunoSEQ multiplex PCR, and TCRdb kept only the in-frame ones, dropping some. The sample lists about 61,000 clones; about 90% were seen once. This chain joins TRBV4-2 and TRBJ2-3, with TRBD2 identical over 9 bases. The sequence was obtained from a female donor in good health, enrolled as a control in a pregnancy study. The sample consisted of peripheral blood, taken in the first trimester of pregnancy. In DNA, the CDR3 is TGTGCCAGCAGTCTAGGCAGCGGGGGGTTCACAGATACGCAGTATTTT. This sequence encodes CASSLGSGGFTDTQYF.